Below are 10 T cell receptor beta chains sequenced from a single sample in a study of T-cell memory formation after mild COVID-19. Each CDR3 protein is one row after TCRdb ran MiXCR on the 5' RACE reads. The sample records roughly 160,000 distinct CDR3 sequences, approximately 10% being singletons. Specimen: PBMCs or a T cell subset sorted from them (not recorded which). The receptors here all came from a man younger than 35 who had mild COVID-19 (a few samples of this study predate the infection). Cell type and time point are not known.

CDR3 sequence reads: CSVGGGWGMNTEAFF. The CDR3 DNA reads as TGCAGCGTTGGGGGGGGATGGGGGATGAACACTGAAGCTTTCTTT. The J gene is TRBJ1-1, the V gene TRBV29-1; D is possibly TRBD1 (5 bases). The V gene lost 4 bases and the J gene lost 0 bases, with 15 bases spanning the gap. Germline lookup yields CDR1 SQVTM and CDR2 ANQGSEA. The CDR3 consists of 15 residues.

The CDR3 DNA reads TGCGCCAGCAGCCCGGGCCAGGGGGCGTTCGGGGAGCTGTTTTTT. Translation gives CASSPGQGAFGELFF. The genes are TRBV5-1 and TRBJ2-2; 8 nucleotides match TRBD1. Per the germline V gene, CDR1 is SGHRS and CDR2 is YFSETQ. The CDR3 sequence is 15 residues long. The V gene end was trimmed by 4 bases and the J gene end by 7 bases; junction bases not matched to a gene: 9.

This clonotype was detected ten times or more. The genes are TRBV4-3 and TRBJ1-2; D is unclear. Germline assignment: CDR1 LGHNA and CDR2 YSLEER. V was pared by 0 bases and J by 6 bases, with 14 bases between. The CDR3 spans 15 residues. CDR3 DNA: TGCGCCAGCAGCCAAGAGTTAAGGACTCCCGATGGCTACACCTTC. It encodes CASSQELRTPDGYTF.

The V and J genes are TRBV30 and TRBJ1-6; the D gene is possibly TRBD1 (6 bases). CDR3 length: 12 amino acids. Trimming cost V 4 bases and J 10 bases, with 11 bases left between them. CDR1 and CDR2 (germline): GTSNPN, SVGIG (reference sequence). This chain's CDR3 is CAWTQGGSPLHF. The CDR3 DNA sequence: TGTGCCTGGACACAGGGAGGGTCACCCCTCCACTTT.

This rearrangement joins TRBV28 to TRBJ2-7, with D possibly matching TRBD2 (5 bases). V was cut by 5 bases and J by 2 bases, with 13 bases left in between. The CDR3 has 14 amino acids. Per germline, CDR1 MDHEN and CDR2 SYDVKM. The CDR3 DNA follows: TGTGCCAGCAGTCCCTACACGGGAACCTACGAGCAGTACGTC. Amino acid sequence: CASSPYTGTYEQYV.

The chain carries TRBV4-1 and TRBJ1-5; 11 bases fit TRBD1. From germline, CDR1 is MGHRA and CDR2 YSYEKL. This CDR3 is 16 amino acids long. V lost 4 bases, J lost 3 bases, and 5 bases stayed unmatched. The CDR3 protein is CASSRGQGGDNQPQHF. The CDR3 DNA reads TGCGCCAGCAGCCGGGGACAGGGGGGTGACAATCAGCCCCAGCATTTT.

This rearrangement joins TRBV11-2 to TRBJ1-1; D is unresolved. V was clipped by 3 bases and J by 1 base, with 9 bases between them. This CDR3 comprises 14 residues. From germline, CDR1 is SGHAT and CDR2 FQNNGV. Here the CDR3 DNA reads TGTGCCAGCAGCTTCGCCGGGAAGAACACTGAAGCTTTCTTT. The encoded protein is CASSFAGKNTEAFF.

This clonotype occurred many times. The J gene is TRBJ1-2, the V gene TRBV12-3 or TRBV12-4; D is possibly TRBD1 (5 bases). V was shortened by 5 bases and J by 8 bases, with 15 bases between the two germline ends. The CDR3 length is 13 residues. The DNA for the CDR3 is TGTGCCAGCAGTCCTCTTGGGTCAGGGGGCTACACCTTC. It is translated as CASSPLGSGGYTF.

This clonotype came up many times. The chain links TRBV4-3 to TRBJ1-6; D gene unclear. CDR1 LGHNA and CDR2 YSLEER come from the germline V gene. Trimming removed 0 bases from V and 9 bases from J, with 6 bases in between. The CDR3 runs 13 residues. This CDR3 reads CASSQDRGSPLHF. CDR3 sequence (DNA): TGCGCCAGCAGCCAAGATCGTGGTTCACCCCTCCACTTT.

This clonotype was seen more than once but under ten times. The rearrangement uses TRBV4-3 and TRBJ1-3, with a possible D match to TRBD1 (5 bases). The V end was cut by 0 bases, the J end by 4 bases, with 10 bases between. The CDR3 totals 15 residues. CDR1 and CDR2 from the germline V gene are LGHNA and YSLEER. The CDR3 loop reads CASSQDPQGGNTIYF. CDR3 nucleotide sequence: TGCGCCAGCAGCCAAGATCCGCAGGGCGGAAACACCATATATTTT.